This TCR beta chain was sequenced for a study of cytomegalovirus exposure and HLA in healthy donors. With 60 Vbeta and 13 Jbeta primers, the PCR was carried out. TCRdb keeps only in-frame clones here, not all; method: immunoSEQ multiplex PCR. This sample has around 150,000 clones, with more than 65% found just once. V shed 4 bases, J shed 4 bases, and the junction held 16 bases outside the gene matches. Germline CDR1 is SGHDT and CDR2 is YYEEEE. The CDR3 consists of 18 residues. J is TRBJ2-3 and V is TRBV5-6, with 9 nucleotides matching TRBD2. Sequencing was done on a sample of PBMCs. The clonotype was recovered from a man between 18 and 29 years old in good health and CMV-seropositive. CDR3 sequence reads: CASSPLSTSGIGADTQYF. The CDR3 coding sequence is TGTGCCAGCAGCCCACTGTCGACTAGCGGTATCGGGGCAGATACGCAGTATTTT. Filled out from reference TRBV5-6 and TRBJ2-3, the complete variable domain reads DAGVTQSPTHLIKTRGQQVTLRCSPKSGHDTVSWYQQALGQGPQFIFQYYEEEERQRGNFPDRFSGHQFPNYSSELNVNALLLGDSALYLCASSPLSTSGIGADTQYFGPGTRLTVL.